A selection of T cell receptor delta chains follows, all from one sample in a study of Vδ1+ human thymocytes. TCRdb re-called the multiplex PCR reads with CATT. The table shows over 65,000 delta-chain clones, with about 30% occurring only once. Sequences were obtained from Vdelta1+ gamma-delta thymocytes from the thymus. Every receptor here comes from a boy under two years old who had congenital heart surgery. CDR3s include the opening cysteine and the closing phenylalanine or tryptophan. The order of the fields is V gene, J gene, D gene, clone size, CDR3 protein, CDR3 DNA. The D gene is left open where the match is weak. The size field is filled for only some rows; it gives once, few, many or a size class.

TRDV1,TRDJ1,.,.,CALGELASVHPLGTDKLIF,TGTGCTCTTGGGGAACTAGCCTCCGTCCACCCCCTAGGGACCGATAAACTCATCTTT
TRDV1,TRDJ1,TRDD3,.,CALGEIFLRGYAADKLIF,TGTGCTCTTGGGGAGATATTCCTAAGGGGATACGCAGCCGATAAACTCATCTTT
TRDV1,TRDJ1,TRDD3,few,CALGESLGDLLIF,TGTGCTCTTGGGGAATCCCTGGGGGACTTACTCATCTTT
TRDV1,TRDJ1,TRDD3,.,CALGQGGILTDKLIF,TGTGCTCTTGGGCAAGGGGGGATACTAACCGATAAACTCATCTTT
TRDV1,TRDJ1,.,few,CALGVYFGEDKLIF,TGTGCTCTTGGGGTCTACTTTGGCGAGGATAAACTCATCTTT
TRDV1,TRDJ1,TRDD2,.,CALGHQLHFLPTGFRVMVDKLIF,TGTGCTCTTGGGCACCAGCTACATTTCCTTCCTACGGGGTTTCGGGTGATGGTCGATAAACTCATCTTT
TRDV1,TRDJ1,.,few,CALGELFHDAGDPPKLIF,TGTGCTCTTGGGGAACTTTTCCATGATGCTGGGGATCCGCCTAAACTCATCTTT
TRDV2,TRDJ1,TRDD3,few,CACDTDVGGIRRSRVRYTDKLIF,TGTGCCTGTGACACCGATGTCGGGGGGATACGCCGTAGCCGGGTGAGGTACACCGATAAACTCATCTTT
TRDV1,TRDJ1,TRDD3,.,CALGEPVLLFGGIRENTDKLIF,TGTGCTCTTGGGGAACCGGTTCTGCTTTTTGGGGGGATACGCGAAAACACCGATAAACTCATCTTT
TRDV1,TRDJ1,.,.,CALGELTLKDPPNVYTDKLIF,TGTGCTCTTGGGGAACTCACCCTAAAGGATCCGCCCAACGTGTACACCGATAAACTCATCTTT
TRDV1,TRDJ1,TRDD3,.,CALGEWQELPGIRFVDKLIF,TGTGCTCTTGGGGAATGGCAGGAGCTACCGGGGATACGCTTCGTCGATAAACTCATCTTT
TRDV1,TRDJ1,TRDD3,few,CALGEQTYCGGTGGYAGRNTDKLIF,TGTGCTCTTGGGGAACAAACATACTGCGGGGGTACTGGGGGATACGCTGGGAGGAACACCGATAAACTCATCTTT
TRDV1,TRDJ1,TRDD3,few,CALGELAYWGIRYDALRIIF,TGTGCTCTTGGGGAATTGGCTTACTGGGGGATACGCTACGACGCCCTCAGGATCATCTTT
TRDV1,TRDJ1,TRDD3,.,CALGELELPPFLLRLGDTRDRTDKLIF,TGTGCTCTTGGGGAACTAGAACTTCCCCCCTTCCTACTTAGGCTGGGGGATACGCGGGACCGAACCGATAAACTCATCTTT
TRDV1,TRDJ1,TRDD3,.,CALGEIPLLRRGYQEYTDKLIF,TGTGCTCTTGGGGAAATTCCACTTCTACGTAGGGGATACCAGGAGTACACCGATAAACTCATCTTT
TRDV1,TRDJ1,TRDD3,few,CALGGYFGSRGIRANTDKLIF,TGTGCTCTTGGGGGATACTTCGGTAGCCGGGGGATAAGGGCCAACACCGATAAACTCATCTTT
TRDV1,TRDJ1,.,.,CALGEPQAFLHWGLKRYTDKLIF,TGTGCTCTTGGGGAACCACAAGCCTTCCTACACTGGGGGCTCAAGAGGTACACCGATAAACTCATCTTT
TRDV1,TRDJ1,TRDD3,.,CALGVPSLLGDSWTDKLIF,TGTGCTCTTGGGGTCCCCTCCTTACTGGGGGATAGTTGGACCGATAAACTCATCTTT
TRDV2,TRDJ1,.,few,CACKGNTDKLIF,TGTGCCTGTAAGGGAAACACCGATAAACTCATCTTT
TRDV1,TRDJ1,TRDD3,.,CALGESVRGIRTAIYTDKLIF,TGTGCTCTTGGGGAATCCGTTAGGGGGATACGAACCGCCATCTACACCGATAAACTCATCTTT
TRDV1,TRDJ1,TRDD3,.,CALGELRPFGGYNTDKLIF,TGTGCTCTTGGGGAATTACGACCCTTTGGGGGATACAACACCGATAAACTCATCTTT
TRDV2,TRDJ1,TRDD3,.,CACDTEGWMGDIHKLIF,TGTGCCTGTGACACCGAAGGGTGGATGGGGGATATTCATAAACTCATCTTT
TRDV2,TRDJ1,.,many,CACDPPLPTDFTGGQNTDKLIF,TGTGCCTGTGACCCACCCCTTCCTACAGACTTTACTGGGGGACAGAACACCGATAAACTCATCTTT
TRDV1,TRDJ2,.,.,CALGEIFFLVTAQLFF,TGTGCTCTTGGGGAAATATTTTTTCTGGTGACAGCACAACTCTTCTTT
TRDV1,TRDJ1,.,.,CALGDLSGGCMGKLIF,TGTGCTCTTGGGGATCTAAGCGGGGGCTGTATGGGTAAACTCATCTTT
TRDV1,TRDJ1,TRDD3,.,CALGELEGSYHNWGIRPYTDKLIF,TGTGCTCTTGGGGAACTAGAGGGGTCCTACCACAACTGGGGGATACGACCGTACACCGATAAACTCATCTTT
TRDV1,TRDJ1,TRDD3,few,CAVGGIRSTDKLIF,TGTGCCGTCGGGGGGATACGGAGCACCGATAAACTCATCTTT
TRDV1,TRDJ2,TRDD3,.,CALGEGGRKWVVGSGGLSEVALTAQLFF,TGTGCTCTTGGGGAAGGAGGGCGTAAGTGGGTGGTCGGGTCTGGGGGACTGTCCGAGGTTGCTTTGACAGCACAACTCTTCTTT
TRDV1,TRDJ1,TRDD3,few,CALGAFRLLGDAAGKLIF,TGTGCTCTTGGGGCATTCCGTCTACTGGGGGATGCCGCTGGTAAACTCATCTTT
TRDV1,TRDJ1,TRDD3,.,CALAADPVAHWGICYRDKLIF,TGTGCTCTTGCGGCTGACCCCGTAGCCCACTGGGGGATATGTTACCGCGATAAACTCATCTTT
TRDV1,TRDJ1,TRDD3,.,CALGELSGADWGMRPKLIF,TGTGCTCTTGGGGAACTGTCCGGGGCCGACTGGGGGATGAGGCCCAAACTCATCTTT
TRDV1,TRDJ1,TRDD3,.,CALGDSPPIAGIPGSPFKLIF,TGTGCTCTTGGGGACTCCCCCCCCATCGCGGGGATACCGGGGTCCCCCTTTAAACTCATCTTT
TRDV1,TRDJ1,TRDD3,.,CALGEVGRRGIGLSDKLIF,TGTGCTCTTGGGGAAGTTGGAAGGCGGGGGATAGGCCTCTCCGATAAACTCATCTTT
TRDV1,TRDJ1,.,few,CALGDHRVVLYTDKLIF,TGTGCTCTTGGGGATCATAGGGTAGTACTGTACACCGATAAACTCATCTTT
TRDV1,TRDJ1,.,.,CALGERRFINPLRTDKLIF,TGTGCTCTTGGGGAACGGAGATTCATAAACCCTTTGCGCACCGATAAACTCATCTTT
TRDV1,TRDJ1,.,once,CALGEPDFVLITDKLIF,TGTGCTCTTGGGGAACCTGACTTTGTTCTCATAACCGATAAACTCATCTTT
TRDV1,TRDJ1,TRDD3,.,CALGNPLPSLLGDTTSDKLIF,TGTGCTCTTGGGAACCCTTTGCCTTCTCTGCTGGGGGATACTACGTCCGATAAACTCATCTTT
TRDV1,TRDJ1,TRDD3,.,CALGELNWGIPSASRLIF,TGTGCTCTTGGGGAACTAAACTGGGGGATACCCTCTGCTAGTAGACTCATCTTT
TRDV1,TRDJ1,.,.,CALGARPRLPTILGDQPDKLIF,TGTGCTCTTGGGGCACGCCCCCGCCTTCCTACAATACTGGGGGACCAACCCGATAAACTCATCTTT
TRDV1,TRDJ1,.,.,CALGELGLPLRTGRIRLYTDKLIF,TGTGCTCTTGGGGAACTCGGCCTTCCCCTCCGGACGGGGCGAATTCGATTGTACACCGATAAACTCATCTTT
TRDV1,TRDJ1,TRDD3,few,CALGEPPSSLPLLGDTDKLIF,TGTGCTCTTGGGGAACCTCCCTCTTCCTTACCCCTACTGGGGGACACCGATAAACTCATCTTT
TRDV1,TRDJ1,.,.,CALGVWADSYTHSCLGTDPISIDKLIF,TGTGCTCTTGGGGTTTGGGCCGATTCCTACACCCACTCCTGTCTGGGGACCGACCCCATCTCGATCGATAAACTCATCTTT
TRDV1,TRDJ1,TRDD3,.,CALGELQGLRQLGGTDKLIF,TGTGCTCTTGGGGAACTCCAGGGCCTAAGGCAACTGGGGGGCACCGATAAACTCATCTTT
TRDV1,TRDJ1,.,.,CALGEILDGRELYTDKLIF,TGTGCTCTTGGGGAAATCCTTGACGGCCGGGAACTGTACACCGATAAACTCATCTTT
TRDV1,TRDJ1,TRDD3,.,CALGARPMSRTGGSLTDKLIF,TGTGCTCTTGGGGCCCGCCCGATGTCTCGGACTGGGGGATCTTTGACCGATAAACTCATCTTT
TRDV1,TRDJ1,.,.,CALGDPGLYTDKLIF,TGTGCTCTTGGGGATCCGGGCCTCTACACCGATAAACTCATCTTT
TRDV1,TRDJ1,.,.,CALGELAPYKGDPDADKLIF,TGTGCTCTTGGGGAACTAGCCCCCTACAAAGGGGATCCGGACGCCGATAAACTCATCTTT
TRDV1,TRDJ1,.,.,CALGTRFTDKLIF,TGTGCTCTTGGGACGCGATTCACCGATAAACTCATCTTT
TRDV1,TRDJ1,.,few,CALGERRSSYWYTDKLIF,TGTGCTCTTGGGGAACGTCGATCATCGTACTGGTACACCGATAAACTCATCTTT
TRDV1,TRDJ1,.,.,CALGEPLSLPRSGRGVYTDKLIF,TGTGCTCTTGGGGAACCCTTAAGTTTGCCGCGCTCTGGACGGGGGGTGTACACCGATAAACTCATCTTT
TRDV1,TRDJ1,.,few,CALGDPAPTPLPTDKLIF,TGTGCTCTTGGGGATCCAGCTCCTACCCCATTGCCCACCGATAAACTCATCTTT
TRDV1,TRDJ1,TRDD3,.,CALGDSITRVLGDTRTDKLIF,TGTGCTCTTGGGGACTCTATAACCAGGGTACTGGGGGATACGCGGACCGATAAACTCATCTTT